These 27 T cell receptor beta chains share one sample of origin, sequenced in a study of T cells after yellow fever vaccination (dated by TCRdb to about 2019). The sample's treatment or condition label, decoded: live attenuated yellow fever vaccine strain. Library method: 5' RACE. The sequencer listed for this sample is Illumina NovaSeq 6000. TCRdb reprocessed the public reads (quality trimming at Q25 with fastp, clone calling with MiXCR) and kept in-frame beta chains. Rows with a matching CDR3 protein are joined into one entry that keeps the most common DNA and genes. This sample comprises a few hundred thousand distinct CDR3 sequences, approximately 3.8% of them detected only once. The top ten constitute less than 25% of the sample. The starting material was PBMCs, obtained on the day of the yellow fever booster vaccination. These receptors all stem from a man aged 18 to 30 who received the YFV17D yellow fever vaccine.

In this sample, this clonotype turned up many times. The chain uses TRBV27 and TRBJ1-5; D is ambiguous. The V gene lost 3 bases and the J gene lost 2 bases, with 11 bases spanning the gap. This CDR3 has 15 amino acids. Germline CDR1 reads MNHEY; CDR2 reads SMNVEV (reference sequence). The CDR3 reads CASSLEGRGNQPQHF. Written as DNA, the CDR3 is TGTGCCAGCAGTTTGGAGGGTCGGGGCAATCAGCCCCAGCATTTT.

The chain links TRBV7-2 to TRBJ2-4; D perhaps matches TRBD2 (7 bases). With 1 base removed from V and 7 bases from J, the gap between germline ends came to 17 bases. CDR3 length equals 16 residues. The V gene's germline CDR1 is SGHTA and CDR2 FQGNSA. CDR3 amino acids: CASSLGPWGRGNIQYF. The DNA for the CDR3 is TGTGCCAGCAGCTTAGGGCCTTGGGGGCGGGGGAACATTCAGTACTTC.

The chain joins TRBV19 to TRBJ1-5, with 9 bases fitting TRBD1. The CDR3 spans 15 residues. J was trimmed by 6 bases and V by 1 base; bases with no gene match: 4. Germline CDR1 is LNHDA and CDR2 is SQIVND (reference sequence). Written as DNA, the CDR3 is TGTGCCAGTAGTATAGCAGGGACAGGGCCTCAGCCCCAGCATTTT. Protein product: CASSIAGTGPQPQHF.

Ten or more counts support this clonotype. The rearrangement joins TRBV6-9 to TRBJ2-7; 8 bases map to TRBD2. Germline trimming cut 0 bases from V and 3 bases from J; bases unmatched to any gene: 7. The CDR3 totals 16 residues. The germline CDR1 and CDR2 sequences are MNHGY and SVAAGI. CDR3 sequence: CASSYSETSAFYEQYV. CDR3 sequence (DNA): TGTGCCAGCAGTTATTCTGAGACTAGCGCCTTCTACGAGCAGTACGTC.

The chain joins TRBV6-2 or TRBV6-3 to TRBJ1-1; D is ambiguous. The CDR3 totals 11 residues. Trimming cost V 2 bases and J 4 bases, with 2 bases left between them. From germline, CDR1 is MNHEY and CDR2 SVGEGT. CDR3: CASSYPTEAFF. The DNA of the CDR3 is TGTGCCAGCAGTTACCCCACTGAAGCTTTCTTT.

V is TRBV27 and J is TRBJ2-1; 9 bases are a match to TRBD1. Unmatched junction bases numbered 2, after V lost 5 bases and J lost 9 bases. CDR3 size: 12 residues. Looked up from germline, CDR1 is MNHEY and CDR2 is SMNVEV (reference sequence). The CDR3 DNA reads as TGTGCCAGCAGTGGACAGGGGATTGAGCAGTTCTTC. It encodes CASSGQGIEQFF.

This clonotype was seen repeatedly, ten times or more. The chain employs TRBV6-2 or TRBV6-3 and TRBJ2-5; D is uncertain. Trimming removed 0 bases from V and 1 base from J, with 6 bases in between. The CDR3 length is 14 residues. In germline, CDR1 is MNHEY, CDR2 SVGEGT. CDR3 loop: CASSYSLAQETQYF. For the CDR3, the DNA is TGTGCCAGCAGTTACTCCTTAGCCCAAGAGACCCAGTACTTC.

This chain links TRBV5-1 with TRBJ2-2; perhaps TRBD1 as D (5 bases). The CDR3 has 15 residues. Germline V gene sequence: CDR1 SGHRS, CDR2 YFSETQ. Deletions cut 4 bases from V and 0 bases from J, with 10 bases between. CDR3 DNA: TGCGCCAGCAGCCTTGACAGTCCGAACACCGGGGAGCTGTTTTTT. Encoded protein: CASSLDSPNTGELFF.

CDR3 sequence: CASSRRGDAVGNTIYF. For the CDR3, the DNA is TGTGCCAGCAGCCGGCGGGGCGATGCGGTCGGAAACACCATATATTTT. V and J are TRBV6-5 and TRBJ1-3, with D maybe TRBD1 (5 bases). The CDR3 covers 16 residues. CDR1 and CDR2 from the germline V gene are MNHEY and SVGAGI. V dropped 6 bases and J dropped 4 bases, with 19 bases sitting between them.

This clonotype showed up many times. The chain links TRBV5-1 to TRBJ2-3; a weak D match, TRBD1 (6 bases). Deletions cut 4 bases from V and 6 bases from J, with 15 bases between. Germline V gene data show CDR1 as SGHRS and CDR2 as YFSETQ. The CDR3 covers 14 residues. CDR3 residues: CASSLQGSGDTQYF. In DNA form, the CDR3 reads TGCGCCAGCAGCCTGCAGGGGTCTGGCGATACGCAGTATTTT.

This clonotype appeared a few times. The chain employs TRBV5-1 and TRBJ2-1; either TRBD1 or TRBD2 may supply D (5 bases each). The CDR3 is made up of 15 amino acids. Germline assignment: CDR1 SGHRS and CDR2 YFSETQ. Trimming left V 0 bases short and J 8 bases short, with 15 bases between. The CDR3 protein is CASSLAIGAVDEQFF. Here the CDR3 DNA reads TGCGCCAGCAGCTTGGCCATCGGGGCCGTGGATGAGCAGTTCTTC.

This clonotype was observed a few times. The chain joins TRBV4-1 to TRBJ1-1, with D tentatively TRBD1 (6 bases). The CDR3 totals 14 residues. Between the trimmed V and J ends, which lost 5 bases and 9 bases, there was a span of 19 bases. Germline CDR1 reads MGHRA; CDR2 reads YSYEKL. The CDR3 DNA follows: TGCGCCAGCAGCTCCGGGACATCCACGTGGAAAGCTTTCTTT. It encodes CASSSGTSTWKAFF.

The chain carries TRBV24-1 and TRBJ1-2; unclear D gene. The CDR3 contains 12 residues. Trimming left V 4 bases short and J 8 bases short, with 10 bases between. Germline loops: CDR1 KGHDR, CDR2 SFDVKD. CDR3 region: CATSDPFGGYTF. For the CDR3, the DNA is TGTGCCACCAGTGACCCTTTCGGGGGCTACACCTTC.

This clonotype was seen a few times. The rearrangement links TRBV18 to TRBJ1-3; D unresolved. Trimming stripped 0 bases from V and 4 bases from J, with 10 bases between. CDR3 length equals 15 residues. Germline V CDR1 and CDR2: KGHSH, LQKENI. In DNA form, the CDR3 reads TGTGCCAGCTCACCACCTTCGACCGCCGGAAACACCATATATTTT. Protein: CASSPPSTAGNTIYF.

The genes are TRBV7-8 and TRBJ2-7, with D possibly being TRBD1 or TRBD2 (5 bases each). The CDR3 runs 14 residues. Per germline, CDR1 SGHVS and CDR2 FQNEAQ. Trimming cost V 5 bases and J 5 bases, with 16 bases left between them. CDR3 region: CASSLLGRRNEQYF. The DNA of the CDR3 is TGTGCCAGCAGCCTTCTGGGACGGAGGAACGAGCAGTACTTC.

V gene TRBV5-1 combines with J gene TRBJ2-7; 11 positions match TRBD1. CDR1 is SGHRS, CDR2 YFSETQ, per germline. This CDR3 is built from 17 residues. J lost 2 bases, V lost 4 bases, and 11 bases had no gene match. CDR3 region: CASSIRTGGEGPYEQYF. CDR3 in DNA: TGCGCCAGCAGCATCCGGACAGGGGGCGAGGGCCCCTACGAGCAGTACTTC.

This clonotype was counted many times. The rearrangement joins TRBV2 to TRBJ2-6; D remains ambiguous. V shed 5 bases and J shed 0 bases, with 11 bases lying between them. Germline CDR1 reads SNHLY; CDR2 reads FYNNEI. The CDR3 runs to 16 residues. The CDR3 spells CASSPRWSSGANVLTF. In DNA form, the CDR3 reads TGTGCCAGCAGTCCCAGGTGGAGCTCTGGGGCCAACGTCCTGACTTTC.

J is TRBJ1-2 and V is TRBV5-1, with D possibly TRBD1 on 5 matching bases. The germline V and J ends were trimmed by 0 bases and 4 bases, with 13 bases remaining between them. The germline CDR1 and CDR2 sequences are SGHRS and YFSETQ. CDR3 length equals 15 residues. Here the CDR3 DNA reads TGCGCCAGCAGCTTGGGGACCCAGGGATTCTATGGCTACACCTTC. Translation: CASSLGTQGFYGYTF.

This clonotype was detected ten times or more. The rearrangement joins TRBV7-6 to TRBJ2-2, with no clear D. V lost 3 bases and J 6 bases, leaving 8 bases between the germline ends. The CDR3 consists of 13 residues. Germline assignment: CDR1 SGHVS and CDR2 FNYEAQ. The CDR3 DNA reads TGTGCCAGCAGCTTGGCTATCCCCGGGGAGCTGTTTTTT. The encoded protein is CASSLAIPGELFF.

This clonotype has at least ten counts. V is TRBV5-1 and J is TRBJ2-7, with TRBD1 identical over 10 bases. Looked up from germline, CDR1 is SGHRS and CDR2 is YFSETQ. V was pared by 4 bases and J by 3 bases, with 4 bases of the junction left unmatched. The CDR3 loop spans 14 amino acids. DNA for the CDR3: TGCGCCAGCAGCCCGGGACAGGGGATCTACGAGCAGTACTTC. It encodes CASSPGQGIYEQYF.

A few counts support this clonotype. This chain joins TRBV7-2 and TRBJ2-5; a weak D match, TRBD2 (7 bases). The V end lost 5 bases, the J end lost 7 bases, and 17 bases lay between the germline ends. This CDR3 is built from 14 residues. CDR1 and CDR2 from the germline V gene are SGHTA and FQGNSA. CDR3 residues: CASSNPRGGGTQYF. CDR3 in DNA: TGTGCCAGCAGCAACCCGAGGGGGGGCGGGACCCAGTACTTC.

The genes are TRBV18 and TRBJ2-7, with 9 bases matching TRBD1. The ends lost 6 bases at V and 2 bases at J; junction bases unmatched: 8. The CDR3 has 15 residues. Germline CDR1 reads KGHSH; CDR2 reads LQKENI. The CDR3 nucleotides read TGTGCCAGCTCGTACAACAGGGGGCGCGCCTACGAGCAGTACTTC. This translates into CASSYNRGRAYEQYF.

There are many counts of this clonotype. CDR3 loop: CSVEFNRNLQETQYF. CDR3 nucleotides: TGCAGCGTTGAATTCAACAGAAACTTACAAGAGACCCAGTACTTC. The chain couples TRBV29-1 to TRBJ2-5; D is uncertain. The V and J ends lost 2 bases and 2 bases respectively, with 15 bases between them. Germline loops: CDR1 SQVTM, CDR2 ANQGSEA. The CDR3 sequence is 15 residues long. Together with reference TRBV29-1 and TRBJ2-5, the CDR3 gives the full variable domain: SAVISQKPSRDICQRGTSLTIQCQVDSQVTMMFWYRQQPGQSLTLIATANQGSEATYESGFVIDKFPISRPNLTFSTLTVSNMSPEDSSIYLCSVEFNRNLQETQYFGPGTRLLVL.

This clonotype was counted ten times or more. This chain uses TRBV24-1 with TRBJ1-1; no reliable D call. The ends were cut back, 7 bases at V and 1 base at J, with 9 bases in the middle. CDR3 length equals 13 residues. The germline V gene has CDR1 KGHDR and CDR2 SFDVKD. The CDR3 loop reads CATRSDTNTEAFF. CDR3 DNA: TGTGCCACCAGATCCGACACGAACACTGAAGCTTTCTTT.

This chain links TRBV29-1 with TRBJ1-1; no firm D call. The CDR3 sequence is 12 residues long. Looked up from germline, CDR1 is SQVTM and CDR2 is ANQGSEA. V lost 2 bases and J lost 0, with 4 bases in between. DNA for the CDR3: TGCAGCGTTGAAAGGATGAACACTGAAGCTTTCTTT. Its protein is CSVERMNTEAFF.

The rearrangement uses TRBV4-2 and TRBJ2-3; 7 positions agree with TRBD2. The germline V gene encodes CDR1 LGHNA and CDR2 YNFKEQ. The V gene end was trimmed by 0 bases and the J gene end by 6 bases; junction bases not matched to a gene: 6. The CDR3 runs 15 residues. The CDR3, as DNA: TGTGCCAGCAGCCAAGAGACAGCGGGGAAGGATACGCAGTATTTT. This sequence encodes CASSQETAGKDTQYF.

This clonotype turned up a few times. This chain uses TRBV7-2 with TRBJ2-1; no clear D. CDR1 SGHTA and CDR2 FQGNSA come from the germline V gene. There are 16 residues in the CDR3. V was shortened by 2 bases and J by 7 bases, with 18 bases between the two germline ends. The CDR3: CASSLRPGRAANEQFF. Here the CDR3 DNA reads TGTGCCAGCAGCTTAAGACCCGGCCGCGCGGCTAATGAGCAGTTCTTC.